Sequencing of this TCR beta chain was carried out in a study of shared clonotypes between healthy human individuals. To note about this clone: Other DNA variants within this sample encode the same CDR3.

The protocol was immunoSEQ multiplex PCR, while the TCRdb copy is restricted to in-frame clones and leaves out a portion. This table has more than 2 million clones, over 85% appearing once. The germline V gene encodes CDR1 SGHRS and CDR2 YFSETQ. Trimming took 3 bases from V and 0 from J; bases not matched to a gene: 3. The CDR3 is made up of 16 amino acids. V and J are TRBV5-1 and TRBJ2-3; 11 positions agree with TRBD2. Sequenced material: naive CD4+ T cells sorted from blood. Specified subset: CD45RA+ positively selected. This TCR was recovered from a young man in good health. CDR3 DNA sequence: TGCGCCAGCAGCTCGGGACTAGCGGTGAGCACAGATACGCAGTATTTT. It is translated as CASSSGLAVSTDTQYF.